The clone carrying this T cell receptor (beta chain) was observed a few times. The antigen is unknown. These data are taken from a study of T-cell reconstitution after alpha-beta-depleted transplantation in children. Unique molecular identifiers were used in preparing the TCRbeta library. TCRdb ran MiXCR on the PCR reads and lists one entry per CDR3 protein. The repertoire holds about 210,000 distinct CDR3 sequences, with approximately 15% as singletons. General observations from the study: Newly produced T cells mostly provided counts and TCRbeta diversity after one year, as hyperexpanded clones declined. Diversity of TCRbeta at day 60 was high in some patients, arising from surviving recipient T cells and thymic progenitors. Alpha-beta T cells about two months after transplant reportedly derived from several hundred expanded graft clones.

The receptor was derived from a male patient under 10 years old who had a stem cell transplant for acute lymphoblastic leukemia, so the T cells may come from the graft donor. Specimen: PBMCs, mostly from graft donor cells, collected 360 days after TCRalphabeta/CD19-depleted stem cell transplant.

CDR3 coding DNA: TGTGCCAGCAGCGGGACGCGCGGTTACGAGCAGTACTTC. Translation gives CASSGTRGYEQYF. This sequence joins TRBV7-2 and TRBJ2-7; D might be TRBD1 or TRBD2, each matching 5 bases. The CDR3 is made up of 13 amino acids. The germline V gene has CDR1 SGHTA and CDR2 FQGNSA. V was shortened by 5 bases and J by 4 bases, with 12 bases between the two germline ends.